These T cell receptor beta chains were read from a single sample in a study of blood T cell repertoires in COVID-19. Repertoires were generated with immunoSEQ multiplex PCR, while TCRdb's copy carries only in-frame clones and drops some. This sample carries under 95,000 clones, around 84% of them seen once, and the ten largest clones take around 5.2%. The sequenced sample consisted of peripheral blood. The receptors were gathered from a man aged 40-49 years with acute or convalescent COVID-19. The CDR3 runs from the conserved cysteine through the conserved F or W. The D gene is left open where the match is weak. Clone sizes are given selectively: once, few, many, or a class where the clone is expanded.

j_call d_call v_call clone_size cdr3_nt cdr3_aa
TRBJ2-1 . TRBV12-3/TRBV12-4 . TGTGCCAGCAGCCTTAGAGATGAGCAGTTCTTC CASSLRDEQFF
TRBJ1-1 . TRBV20-1 . TGCAGTGCTACTACAGGGTATCGCGCTTTCTTT CSATTGYRAFF
TRBJ2-1 TRBD1 TRBV27 . TGTGCCAGCAGTTGGGGAATAACAGGGGGCAGTGAGCAGTTCTTC CASSWGITGGSEQFF
TRBJ1-6 . TRBV30 . TGTGCCTGCCAGGGAGGCGGCAATTCACCCCTCCACTTT CACQGGGNSPLHF
TRBJ2-2 TRBD2 TRBV7-6 once TGTGCCAGCAGCTATGGACAGAGCGGGAGTAGGCCCGGGGAGCTGTTTTTT CASSYGQSGSRPGELFF
TRBJ1-2 . TRBV5-1 . TGCGCCAGCAGCCTCCTCAGGGAAGGGGATGGCTACACCTTC CASSLLREGDGYTF
TRBJ1-2 . TRBV7-2 . TGTGCCAGCAGCTTATTCCCCTCGTCCGGAGGGAACTATGGCTACACCTTC CASSLFPSSGGNYGYTF
TRBJ2-7 . TRBV19 . TGTGCCAGTAGTATGGGTACGGGAAGCTCCTACGAGCAGTACTTC CASSMGTGSSYEQYF
TRBJ1-2 . TRBV18 . TGTGCCAGCTCACTCGACACCTTCGGGGTCTATGGCTACACCTTC CASSLDTFGVYGYTF
TRBJ1-2 TRBD1 TRBV6-5 . TGTGCCAGCAGTAGAGGGGGACAGAGATATGGCTACACCTTC CASSRGGQRYGYTF
TRBJ1-2 . TRBV7-9 . TGTGCCAGCAGCCTATTAATTACAGGGAAAGCTAACTATGGCTACACCTTC CASSLLITGKANYGYTF
TRBJ1-1 . TRBV7-8 . TGTGCCAGCAGCTTACGAGCTCTGAACACTGAAGCTTTCTTT CASSLRALNTEAFF
TRBJ2-6 . TRBV5-1 . TGCGCCAGCAGCATACAGGGCGCGGGCGTCCTGACTTTC CASSIQGAGVLTF
TRBJ2-4 . TRBV2 . TGCGCCTGGGGGCTAGCCAAAAACATTCAGTACTTC CAWGLAKNIQYF
TRBJ2-2 TRBD2 TRBV6-2/TRBV6-3 . TGTGCCAGCAGCTATAGCGGGGGGGACACCGGGGAGCTGTTTTTT CASSYSGGDTGELFF
TRBJ2-2 TRBD2 TRBV18 . TGTGCCAGCTCACCACCGAAACTAGCGGGACCCGGGGAGCTGTTTTTT CASSPPKLAGPGELFF
TRBJ2-3 TRBD2 TRBV3-1/TRBV3-2 . TGTGCCAGCAGCCTTGCTAAACCGGGGGGAAGCACAGATACGCAGTATTTT CASSLAKPGGSTDTQYF
TRBJ1-2 . TRBV5-1 . TGCGCCAGCAGCTTGGCCCAAGGGGATTATGGCTACACCTTC CASSLAQGDYGYTF
TRBJ1-5 TRBD1 TRBV6-5 . TGTGCCAGCAGCGATAGGACAGGGAATCAGCCCCAGCATTTT CASSDRTGNQPQHF
TRBJ1-1 TRBD1 TRBV29-1 . TGCAGCGCCAAGACAGGGCTGAACACTGAAGCTTTCTTT CSAKTGLNTEAFF
TRBJ1-5 . TRBV19 . TGTGCCAGTAAGAGCGAAGATAACTCCGGGCAGCCCCAGCATTTT CASKSEDNSGQPQHF
TRBJ1-5 . TRBV4-2 few TGTGCCAGCAGCCAAGAGGAGATGAGCAATCAGCCCCAGCATTTT CASSQEEMSNQPQHF
TRBJ1-5 . TRBV29-1 . TGCAGCGCCCGGGACACTAGCAATCAGCCCCAGCATTTT CSARDTSNQPQHF
TRBJ2-1 . TRBV6-6 . TGTGCCAGCAGGCAGGGGTCACCCTACAATGAGCAGTTCTTC CASRQGSPYNEQFF
TRBJ1-6 TRBD1 TRBV15 . TGTGCCACCAGCAGAGGACAGGGAAAATCACCCCTCCACTTT CATSRGQGKSPLHF
TRBJ2-7 . TRBV7-9 . TGTGCCAGCGGAGTACTCTACGAGCAGTACTTC CASGVLYEQYF
TRBJ1-2 . TRBV7-6 . TGTGCGGTGCGTGGGGGGGTTAACTATGGCTACACCTTC CAVRGGVNYGYTF
TRBJ1-1 . TRBV5-8 . TGTGCCAGCAGCTTGGGAGGGTGGGGGGACACTGAAGCTTTCTTT CASSLGGWGDTEAFF
TRBJ2-2 . TRBV5-1 . TGCGCCAGCAGCCGTTCCCAGTTCGCGAACACCGGGGAGCTGTTTTTT CASSRSQFANTGELFF
TRBJ1-1 TRBD1 TRBV29-1 . TGCAGCGTCGCACAGGGGGCGAACACTGAAGCTTTCTTT CSVAQGANTEAFF
TRBJ1-4 . TRBV7-2 . TGTGCCAGCAGTTCATCAGAGGGGGGGGAGGGTGAAAAACTGTTTTTT CASSSSEGGEGEKLFF
TRBJ1-4 TRBD1 TRBV30 . TGTGCCTGGAGACTGACAGGGGGTAATGAAAAACTGTTTTTT CAWRLTGGNEKLFF
TRBJ2-5 TRBD2 TRBV6-5 . TGTGCCAGCAGTTACGGACTAGCGGAAGAGACCCAGTACTTC CASSYGLAEETQYF
TRBJ2-7 TRBD1 TRBV9 . TGTGCCAGCAGCACGGGACAGGCCCCCTACGAGCAGTACTTC CASSTGQAPYEQYF
TRBJ1-1 . TRBV9 . TGTGCCAGCAGTCAGGGCTCCAGTACTGAAGCTTTCTTT CASSQGSSTEAFF
TRBJ2-3 TRBD1 TRBV18 . TGTGCCAGCTCACCAGGACAGGGTCAAGATACGCAGTATTTT CASSPGQGQDTQYF
TRBJ1-5 . TRBV25-1 . TGTGCCAGCAGTGTGGGGGCGGATCAGCCCCAGCATTTT CASSVGADQPQHF
TRBJ1-4 . TRBV19 . TGTGCCAGTAGTGACACCTCAACTAATGAAAAACTGTTTTTT CASSDTSTNEKLFF
TRBJ1-1 . TRBV11-2 . TGTGCCAGCAGCCCCATGAACACTGAAGCTTTCTTT CASSPMNTEAFF
TRBJ1-2 TRBD1 TRBV23-1 . TGCGCCAGCAGTCAATTAGACAGGGACTATGGCTACACCTTC CASSQLDRDYGYTF